Given below is one TCR beta chain in context. This sample stems from a study of radiotherapy plus CTLA-4 blockade in lung cancer. Only in-frame clones appear in the TCRdb table, and some are missing; sequencing was by immunoSEQ multiplex PCR. The data show around 42,000 clones, over 55% seen once. The CDR3 consists of 13 residues. Trimming shortened V by 8 bases and J by 0 bases, and 10 bases separated the two germline ends. CDR1 is MNHNS and CDR2 is SASEGT in the germline V gene. The specimen comprised peripheral blood, sampled from a patient treated with radiotherapy plus ipilimumab. The TCR originated in a human donor with non-small cell lung cancer who had a partial response to radiotherapy plus ipilimumab. V is TRBV6-1 and J is TRBJ1-1; weak D call: TRBD1 (5 bases). CDR3 sequence: CASRRVVNTEAFF. In DNA form, the CDR3 reads TGTGCCAGCCGCAGGGTGGTGAACACTGAAGCTTTCTTT.